Listed here are 29 T cell receptor delta chains from one sample, sequenced in a study of γδ T cells in repeated Plasmodium falciparum infection. TCRdb re-called clones from the multiplex PCR reads using CATT. The data contain roughly 93,000 delta-chain clones, 0.98% of them seen just once; the ten biggest clones take up approximately 9.6%. Vgamma9/Vdelta2+ and Vdelta2-negative gammadelta T cells were flow-sorted from PBMC for bulk sequencing. The sample comprised gamma-delta T cells from blood. Source of these receptors: a pool of human donors (malaria-infected and uninfected, not separated).

The table lists this clone with a few counts. One base separates it from a far larger clone, so it is likely a read error. At the DNA level, this CDR3 is encoded by other sequences in the same sample as well. The V and J genes are TRDV1 and TRDJ1; D may be TRDD3 (5 bases). Here the J gene came from matching the DNA to germline, since TCRdb omits it. CDR1 is TSWWSYY, CDR2 QGS, per germline. The CDR3 totals 18 residues. The CDR3 region has the DNA TGTGCCCTTGGGGACGCCCGCCTCCTGACCGTGTACACCGATAAACTCATCTTT. It translates to CALGDARLLTVYTDKLIF.

There are a few counts of this clone. This DNA translates differently at residue 3 from the TCRdb protein, which is that of a much larger clone; a read error is likely, and the protein shown is the DNA's own translation. V and J are TRDV2 and TRDJ1, with 11 nucleotides matching TRDD3. The J gene, missing from TCRdb, was assigned here through DNA to germline matching. Germline loops: CDR1 GEAIGNYY, CDR2 EKD. The CDR3 loop spans 16 amino acids. The CDR3 nucleotides read TGTGCCTATGACACGATGGGGGATACGGACACCGATAAACTCATCTTT. Amino acids: CAYDTMGDTDTDKLIF.

The chain is built from TRDV2 and TRDJ1; 11 bases are a match to TRDD3. Matching the DNA to germline supplied the J gene, which TCRdb does not give. This CDR3 has 22 residues. The germline CDR1 and CDR2 sequences are GEAIGNYY and EKD. The V and J ends lost 0 bases and 0 bases, in that order; junction bases with no gene match: 20. This CDR3 is CACDTGGSYGHTGGYNTDKLIF. The CDR3 coding sequence is TGTGCCTGTGACACCGGAGGGTCCTACGGGCATACTGGGGGATATAACACCGATAAACTCATCTTT.

The table lists this clone with a few counts. TCRdb's entry gives the protein of a much larger clone, which mismatches this DNA's translation at residue 15, likely from a read error; the protein reported here is translated from the DNA. The chain is built from TRDV1 and TRDJ1, with D perhaps TRDD3 (5 bases). The CDR3 sequence is 19 residues long. Trimming removed 3 bases at V and 6 bases at J, with 29 bases between. Per the germline V gene, CDR1 is TSWWSYY and CDR2 is QGS. The CDR3 bases are TGTGCTCTTGGGGAGCCGCCGGGGGTTATCCCCCAGTACGCCAATAAACTCATCTTT. This translates into CALGEPPGVIPQYANKLIF.

This clone was counted many times. A read error is likely here: a far larger clone is one base away. Other DNA sequences in this sample translate to the same CDR3. J is TRDJ1 and V is TRDV2, with D possibly matching TRDD2 (6 bases). Per the germline V gene, CDR1 is GEAIGNYY and CDR2 is EKD. Trimming cost V 7 bases and J 0 bases, with 32 bases left between them. This CDR3 has 20 amino acids. Here the CDR3 reads CACKLYTPSRGLIYTDKLIF. In DNA form, the CDR3 reads TGTGCCTGCAAGCTCTACACTCCTTCCCGGGGACTTATCTACACCGATAAACTCATCTTT.

In its sample, this clone was seen a few times. This DNA's translation differs at residue 7 from TCRdb's protein, which comes from a much larger clone; a read error is likely, and the protein shown is translated from the DNA. The chain combines TRDV2 with TRDJ1, with 8 bases aligning to TRDD3. The V gene end was trimmed by 0 bases and the J gene end by 1 base; junction bases not matched to a gene: 18. From germline, CDR1 is GEAIGNYY and CDR2 EKD. The CDR3 covers 20 residues. The CDR3 nucleotides read TGTGCCTGTGACACCGGAGAGGCGGGATACGGAATTGGCTTCACCGATAAACTCATCTTT. Translated, it gives CACDTGEAGYGIGFTDKLIF.

As concerns this clone: TCRdb attributes to this sequence the protein of a much larger clone, which differs from the DNA translation at residue 3; a read error is likely, and the protein displayed is translated from the DNA. The V and J genes are TRDV2 and TRDJ1; D gene uncertain. TCRdb offers no J gene call, so here the DNA was matched to germline to obtain one. The CDR3 is 16 amino acids. The V gene's germline CDR1 is GEAIGNYY and CDR2 EKD. This CDR3 is CAYDTIQGLGTDKLIF. The CDR3 nucleotides are TGTGCCTATGACACCATTCAAGGTCTAGGGACCGATAAACTCATCTTT.

This clone was recorded a few times. Since a far larger clone is one base different, this is likely a read error. Different DNA sequences within this sample yield the same CDR3. V usage is TRDV1 and J usage is TRDJ1; 8 positions match TRDD3. CDR1 and CDR2 from the germline V gene are TSWWSYY and QGS. This CDR3 is built from 18 residues. Here the CDR3 reads CALGELLREGDSAGKLIF. In DNA, the CDR3 is TGTGCCCTTGGGGAACTTCTTCGAGAGGGGGATAGTGCCGGGAAACTCATCTTT.

On this clone itself: Only one base separates this from a far larger clonotype, so it likely reflects a read error. Other DNA sequences in this sample translate to the same CDR3. The J gene is TRDJ1, the V gene TRDV1; 10 bases are a match to TRDD3. The CDR3 totals 18 residues. The germline V gene has CDR1 TSWWSYY and CDR2 QGS. CDR3 bases: TGTGCTCTTGGGGAACGCGCCCCAGAGGGGGATACGGGCGATAAACTCATCTTC. This translates into CALGERAPEGDTGDKLIF.

Comment on this clone: Only one base separates this from a far larger clonotype, so it likely reflects a read error. Distinct nucleotide sequences in the sample also encode this CDR3. CDR3 loop: CACDPVLGDTTYTDKLIF. In nucleotides, the CDR3 is TGTGCCTGCGACCCGGTACTGGGGGATACTACTTACACCGATAAACTCATCTTT. The J gene is TRDJ1, the V gene TRDV2; TRDD3 matches 12 bases. The J gene is absent in TCRdb and was assigned here via DNA matching to germline. This CDR3 has 18 amino acids. Germline CDR1 and CDR2: GEAIGNYY and EKD. Trimming at V came to 7 bases and at J to 0 bases, leaving 14 bases not matched to a gene.

Details on this clone: This DNA's translation and the protein TCRdb lists, from a much larger clone, do not match at residue 22, likely due to a read error; the protein shown is translated from the DNA. This chain links TRDV1 with TRDJ1, with 10 bases fitting TRDD3. Germline V CDR1 and CDR2: TSWWSYY, QGS. CDR3 length equals 24 residues. The CDR3 region is CALGELSPEPGGYPRLEFSDKPIF. The DNA of the CDR3 is TGTGCTCTTGGGGAACTCTCTCCCGAGCCTGGGGGATATCCCCGACTGGAGTTTTCCGATAAACCCATCTTT.

Concerning this clone: A far larger clone is only one base removed, so a read error is likely. This same CDR3 is encoded by further DNA sequences in the sample. The chain combines TRDV1 with TRDJ1; 7 bases map to TRDD3. As TCRdb names no J gene, one was assigned here on the basis of a DNA match to germline. The V segment lost 9 bases and the J segment 0 bases; nucleotides outside the gene matches: 7. CDR3 length: 14 amino acids. Germline values: CDR1 TSWWSYY, CDR2 QGS. The CDR3 DNA sequence: TGTGCTCTCTGGGGGCGATCGTACACCGATAAACTCATCTTT. As protein: CALWGRSYTDKLIF.

Concerning this clone: The TCRdb record carries a much larger clone's protein, which differs from this DNA's translation at residue 7; a read error is the likely cause, and the protein listed here is the DNA translation. The V and J genes are TRDV2 and TRDJ1, with TRDD3 matching 10 bases. In the absence of a J gene in TCRdb, the DNA was matched to germline to assign it here. Trimming cost V 0 bases and J 2 bases; bases outside gene matches: 5. The CDR3 spans 16 residues. Germline V gene lookup returns CDR1 GEAIGNYY and CDR2 EKD. CDR3 nucleotides: TGTGCCTGTGACACCGGACCACTGGGGGATACCGATAAACTCATCTTT. This encodes CACDTGPLGDTDKLIF.

This clone was seen a few times. Translating this DNA gives a protein that differs at residue 8 from the TCRdb one, which belongs to a much larger clone; a read error is likely, and the protein shown is this translation. In DNA form, the CDR3 reads TGTGCCTGTGACACACTGGGGACCCGAGGGGCCGATAAACTCATCTTT. Its translation: CACDTLGTRGADKLIF. The V and J genes are TRDV2 and TRDJ1; 7 bases match TRDD3. Germline matching of the DNA provided the J gene here, since TCRdb leaves it blank. V was pared by 1 base and J by 3 bases, with 10 bases of the junction left unmatched. This CDR3 has 16 residues. The V gene's germline CDR1 is GEAIGNYY and CDR2 EKD.

In its sample, this clone was seen many times. Other DNA sequences in this specimen translate into the identical CDR3. The gene calls are TRDV1 and TRDJ1; D ambiguous. The CDR3 is made up of 19 amino acids. Looked up from germline, CDR1 is TSWWSYY and CDR2 is QGS. Trimming removed 5 bases from V and 0 bases from J, with 25 bases in between. The CDR3 DNA reads TGTGCTCTTGGGAATTTTAAACCCGCGTACTACCAGTACACCGATAAACTCATCTTT. Translated, it gives CALGNFKPAYYQYTDKLIF.

Regarding this clone: TCRdb lists the protein of a much larger clone for this DNA, which differs at residue 17, so this is likely a read error; the protein given here is translated from the DNA itself. The J gene is uncalled and the V gene is TRDV2; the listed D gene, TRDD3, was not tested against the DNA. The CDR3 covers 18 residues. CDR1 and CDR2 (germline): GEAIGNYY, EKD. The CDR3 region is CACDYAGGYDIYTDKLTF. The CDR3 nucleotides are TGTGCCTGTGACTATGCTGGGGGATACGACATATACACCGATAAACTCACCTTT.

This clone was seen many times. The identical CDR3 is also encoded by other nucleotide sequences in the sample. This sequence joins TRDV1 and TRDJ1; TRDD3 matches at 9 bases. Trimming took 4 bases from V and 0 from J; bases not matched to a gene: 21. Germline V gene sequence: CDR1 TSWWSYY, CDR2 QGS. The CDR3 runs to 21 residues. The CDR3 region is CALGGKGRARTGGQNTDKLIF. DNA for the CDR3: TGTGCTCTTGGGGGAAAGGGCCGGGCCCGTACTGGGGGACAAAACACCGATAAACTCATCTTT.

Regarding this clone: This likely traces to a read error, being one base from a far larger clone. The same CDR3 arises from other DNA sequences in this sample as well. Here the CDR3 reads CACDTEYWGIHLGTDKLIF. The CDR3 region has the DNA TGTGCCTGTGACACAGAGTACTGGGGGATACACTTGGGCACCGATAAACTCATCTTT. This chain links TRDV2 with TRDJ1, with TRDD3 identical over 12 bases. The CDR3 runs 19 residues. V gave up 1 base and J gave up 1 base; unmatched junction bases: 12. Per the germline V gene, CDR1 is GEAIGNYY and CDR2 is EKD.

This clone was picked up many times. This chain uses TRDV2 with TRDJ1; TRDD3 agrees at 7 bases. V shed 3 bases and J 0 bases; nucleotides not matched to a gene: 18. CDR1 and CDR2 from the germline V gene are GEAIGNYY and EKD. This CDR3 has 19 residues. CDR3 in amino acids: CACDRLPGGPRLYTDKLIF. CDR3 nucleotide sequence: TGTGCCTGTGACCGTCTACCTGGGGGCCCCCGATTGTACACCGATAAACTCATCTTT.

This clone was recorded many times. Since a much larger clone is just one base distant, this may be a read error. The V and J genes are TRDV1 and TRDJ1, with D maybe TRDD3 (5 bases). The CDR3 is 19 amino acids. CDR1 and CDR2 (germline): TSWWSYY, QGS. The CDR3 sequence: CALGEGRQATKGESDRLIF. CDR3 coding DNA: TGTGCTCTTGGGGAAGGACGACAAGCGACGAAAGGGGAGTCCGATAGACTCATCTTT.

Worth noting for this clone: The amino acid sequence in TCRdb belongs to a much larger clone and departs from this DNA's translation at residue 14, likely a sequencing read error; the sequence shown is translated from the DNA. The chain is built from TRDV1 and TRDJ1; 7 bases agree with TRDD3. Here the J gene came from matching the DNA to germline, since TCRdb omits it. V trimming: 2 bases; J trimming: 2 bases; junction bases outside the gene matches: 20. Germline CDR1 and CDR2: TSWWSYY and QGS. The CDR3 length is 20 residues. Written as DNA, the CDR3 is TGTGCTCTTGGGGAAGAGGGAATCTCCAGCAGGGGGATTATAACCGATAAACTCATCTTT. Translation: CALGEEGISSRGIITDKLIF.

This clone has a handful of counts. Only one base separates this from a far larger clonotype, so it likely reflects a read error. Different DNA sequences within this sample yield the same CDR3. This rearrangement joins TRDV1 to TRDJ1, with 8 bases lining up with TRDD3. CDR3 length: 21 amino acids. CDR1 is TSWWSYY, CDR2 QGS, per germline. The CDR3 loop is CALGGGPPFVLGALYTDKLIF. CDR3 nucleotides: TGTGCCCTTGGGGGGGGCCCTCCTTTCGTACTGGGGGCCTTGTACACCGATAAACTCATCTTT.

Note on this clone: A far larger clone lies a single base away; this is likely a read error. Within the sample, other DNA sequences also encode this same CDR3. This chain uses TRDV2 with TRDJ3, with 8 bases identical to TRDD3. V gave up 1 base and J gave up 1 base; unmatched junction bases: 8. The CDR3 is 19 residues long. Germline CDR1 GEAIGNYY, CDR2 EKD. CDR3 nucleotides: TGTGCCTGTGACACGGTCCTGTCTGGGGGATCCTGGGACACCCGACAGATGTTTTTC. The encoded protein is CACDTVLSGGSWDTRQMFF.

Concerning this clone: This DNA's translation differs at residue 8 from TCRdb's protein, which comes from a much larger clone; a read error is likely, and the protein shown is translated from the DNA. This sequence joins TRDV1 and TRDJ1; 12 bases fit TRDD3. The ends lost 0 bases at V and 0 bases at J; junction bases unmatched: 17. This CDR3 has 22 residues. Germline V gene sequence: CDR1 TSWWSYY, CDR2 QGS. DNA of the CDR3: TGTGCTCTTGGGGAACTATACAGTACTGGGGGATACACGAAACCTTACACCGATAAACTCATCTTT. Translated, it gives CALGELYSTGGYTKPYTDKLIF.

This clone was counted at least ten times. Other nucleotide sequences in the sample specify the same CDR3. V gene TRDV1 combines with J gene TRDJ2; no firm D call. The length of the CDR3 is 20 residues. Trimming took 1 base from V and 0 from J, leaving 21 bases between them. Per the germline V gene, CDR1 is TSWWSYY and CDR2 is QGS. This CDR3 reads CALGEPLARARSALTAQLFF. The DNA of the CDR3 is TGTGCTCTTGGGGAACCCCTAGCGCGGGCCCGGTCGGCTTTGACAGCACAACTCTTCTTT.

For this clone: TCRdb has a much larger clone's protein, which differs at residue 7 from the translation of this DNA, likely because of a read error; what is shown is the protein translated from the DNA. The chain has TRDV1 and TRDJ1; D uncertain. Matching the DNA to germline supplied the J gene, which TCRdb does not give. There are 19 residues in the CDR3. Trimming pared 7 bases from V and 7 bases from J, leaving 34 bases between. In germline, CDR1 is TSWWSYY, CDR2 QGS. The CDR3 DNA is TGTGCTCTTGCGTCAGCACCCCGTCTCGGGGCCCCTCCTGCGGGTAAACTCATCTTT. Protein: CALASAPRLGAPPAGKLIF.

With respect to this clone: It is likely a read error: a sequence one base away is far more abundant. Additional DNA sequences in this sample encode the identical CDR3. This chain connects TRDV2 to TRDJ1; 7 bases are shared with TRDD3. In the absence of a J gene in TCRdb, the DNA was matched to germline to assign it here. This CDR3 region has 17 residues. Per the germline V gene, CDR1 is GEAIGNYY and CDR2 is EKD. The CDR3 loop reads CACDTPSTGDSPDKLIF. The CDR3 nucleotides are TGTGCCTGCGACACCCCCTCTACTGGGGATAGCCCCGATAAACTCATCTTT.

About this clone: A far larger clone is one nucleotide away, so this likely arose from a read error. Other DNA sequences in this sample translate to the same CDR3. V and J are TRDV2 and TRDJ1, with 7 bases matching TRDD3. No J segment appears in TCRdb, so it was assigned here by matching the sequence to germline. The CDR3 length is 18 residues. V dropped 4 bases and J dropped 0; count of bases not matched to a gene: 16. Germline V gene data show CDR1 as GEAIGNYY and CDR2 as EKD. CDR3 in DNA: TGTGCCTGTGAACCCCTCTCTACTGGGGTCGGGTACACCGATAAACTCATCTTT. Its translation is CACEPLSTGVGYTDKLIF.

In this sample, this clone turned up many times. This likely traces to a read error, being one base from a far larger clone. At the DNA level, this CDR3 is encoded by other sequences in the same sample as well. This chain's CDR3 is CALGDALPAKNRYPQYTDKLIF. CDR3 nucleotides: TGTGCTCTTGGGGATGCTCTCCCCGCGAAAAATCGGTACCCCCAGTACACCGATAAACTCATCTTT. V gene TRDV1 combines with J gene TRDJ1, with unresolved D. CDR3 length: 22 amino acids. CDR1 is TSWWSYY and CDR2 is QGS in the germline V gene. The V gene lost 3 bases and the J gene lost 0 bases, with 32 bases spanning the gap.